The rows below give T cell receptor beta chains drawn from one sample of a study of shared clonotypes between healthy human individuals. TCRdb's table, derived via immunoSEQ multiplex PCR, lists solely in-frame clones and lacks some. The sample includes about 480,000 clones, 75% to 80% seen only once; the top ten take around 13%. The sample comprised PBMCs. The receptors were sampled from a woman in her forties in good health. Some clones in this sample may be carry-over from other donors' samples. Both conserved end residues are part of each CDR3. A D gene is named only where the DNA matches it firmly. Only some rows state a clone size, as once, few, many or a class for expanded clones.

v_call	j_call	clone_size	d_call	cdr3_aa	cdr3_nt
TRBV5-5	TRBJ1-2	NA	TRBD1	CASLGAGGTPGGYTF	TGTGCCAGCTTGGGGGCAGGGGGGACCCCGGGTGGCTACACCTTC
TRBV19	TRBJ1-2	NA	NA	CASSIDGIGYTF	TGTGCCAGTAGTATAGACGGAATTGGCTACACCTTC
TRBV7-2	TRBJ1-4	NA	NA	CASSLDRVEKLFF	TGTGCCAGCAGCTTAGATCGGGTTGAAAAACTGTTTTTT
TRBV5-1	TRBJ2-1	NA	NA	CASSSLQDGSYNEQFF	TGCGCCAGCAGTTCCTTACAGGATGGCTCCTACAATGAGCAGTTCTTC
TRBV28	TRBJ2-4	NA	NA	CASSLRVRAKNIQYF	TGTGCCAGCAGTTTGAGGGTCCGGGCCAAAAACATTCAGTACTTC
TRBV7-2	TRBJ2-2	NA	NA	CASRGVANTGELFF	TGTGCCAGCAGAGGTGTGGCGAACACCGGGGAGCTGTTTTTT
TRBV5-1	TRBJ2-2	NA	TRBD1	CASSTGTGSTGELFF	TGCGCCAGCAGCACCGGGACAGGGAGCACCGGGGAGCTGTTTTTT
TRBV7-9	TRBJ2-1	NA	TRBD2	CASSAAGASNEQFF	TGTGCCAGCAGTGCAGCGGGAGCCAGCAATGAGCAGTTCTTC
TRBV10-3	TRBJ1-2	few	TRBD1	CAISESGGKRNYGYTF	TGTGCCATCAGTGAGTCAGGGGGCAAACGTAACTATGGCTACACCTTC
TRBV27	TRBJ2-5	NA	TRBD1	CASSLRGDRYQETQYF	TGTGCCAGCAGTTTAAGAGGGGACAGGTATCAAGAGACCCAGTACTTC
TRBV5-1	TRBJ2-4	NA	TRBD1	CASRTGGAANIQYF	TGCGCCAGCAGGACAGGGGGCGCGGCGAACATTCAGTACTTC
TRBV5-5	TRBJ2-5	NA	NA	CASSLVPSFQETQYF	TGTGCCAGCAGCTTGGTGCCTAGCTTCCAAGAGACCCAGTACTTC
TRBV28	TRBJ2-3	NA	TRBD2	CASGQLARSTDTQYF	TGTGCCAGCGGCCAACTAGCGCGAAGCACAGATACGCAGTATTTT
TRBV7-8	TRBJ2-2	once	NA	CASSLGRTGELFF	TGTGCCAGCAGCTTAGGCCGGACCGGGGAGCTGTTTTTT
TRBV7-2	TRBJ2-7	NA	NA	CASSLETASSYEQYF	TGTGCCAGCAGCTTAGAGACAGCGAGCTCCTACGAGCAGTACTTC
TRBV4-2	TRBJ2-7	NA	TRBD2	CASSQGPLAGAYEQYF	TGTGCCAGCAGCCAAGGCCCACTAGCGGGAGCATACGAGCAGTACTTC
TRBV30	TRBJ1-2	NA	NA	CAWSGGTGYTF	TGTGCCTGGAGTGGAGGGACCGGCTACACCTTC
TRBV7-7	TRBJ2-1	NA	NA	CASSLVAGVSSYNEQFF	TGTGCTAGCAGCTTAGTAGCAGGAGTGAGCTCCTACAATGAGCAGTTCTTC
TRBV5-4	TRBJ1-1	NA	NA	CASSLAGRVGEAFF	TGTGCCAGCAGCTTGGCCGGCAGGGTTGGCGAAGCTTTCTTT
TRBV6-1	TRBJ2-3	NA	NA	CASSFGGVIRDTQYF	TGTGCCAGCAGTTTCGGGGGAGTAATTAGAGATACGCAGTATTTT
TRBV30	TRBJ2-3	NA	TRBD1	CAWSKRLGTGGTDTQYF	TGTGCCTGGAGTAAACGCCTTGGGACAGGGGGCACAGATACGCAGTATTTT
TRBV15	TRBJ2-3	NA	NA	CATSPGAGSTDTQYF	TGTGCCACCAGCCCAGGGGCCGGGAGCACAGATACGCAGTATTTT
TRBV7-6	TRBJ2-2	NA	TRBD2	CASSHEGLAITGELFF	TGTGCCAGCAGCCACGAGGGACTAGCGATAACCGGGGAGCTGTTTTTT
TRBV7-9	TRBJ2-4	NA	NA	CASSGAFSGNIQYF	TGTGCCAGCTCCGGGGCCTTTTCAGGAAACATTCAGTACTTC
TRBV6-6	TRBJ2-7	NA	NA	CASSSSDSPYYEQYF	TGTGCCAGCAGTTCCTCGGACTCCCCCTACTACGAGCAGTACTTC
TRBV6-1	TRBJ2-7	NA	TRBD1	CASSERTGGAYEQYF	TGTGCCAGCAGTGAAAGGACAGGGGGAGCCTACGAGCAGTACTTC
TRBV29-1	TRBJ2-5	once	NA	CSAQAKLPQETQYF	TGCAGCGCCCAGGCTAAGCTCCCACAAGAGACCCAGTACTTC
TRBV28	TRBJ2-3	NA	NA	CASLSGSTDTQYF	TGTGCCAGCCTGAGTGGTAGCACAGATACGCAGTATTTT
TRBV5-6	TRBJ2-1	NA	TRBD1	CASSLVLGTGEDNEQFF	TGTGCCAGCAGCTTGGTGCTAGGGACAGGGGAGGATAATGAGCAGTTCTTC
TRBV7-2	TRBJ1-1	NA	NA	CASSLVSRMKPEAFF	TGTGCCAGCAGCTTAGTTAGCAGGATGAAACCTGAAGCTTTCTTT
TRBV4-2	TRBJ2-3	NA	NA	CASSVGTDPDTQYF	TGTGCCAGCAGTGTAGGGACGGACCCAGATACGCAGTATTTT
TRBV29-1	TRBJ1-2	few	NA	CSVEEGAVGYTF	TGCAGCGTTGAAGAGGGGGCGGTAGGCTACACCTTC
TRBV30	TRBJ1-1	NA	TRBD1	CAWVGTVNTEAFF	TGTGCCTGGGTGGGGACAGTGAACACTGAAGCTTTCTTT
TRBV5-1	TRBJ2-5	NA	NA	CASSFRGGPQETQYF	TGCGCCAGCAGCTTTCGAGGGGGTCCCCAAGAGACCCAGTACTTC
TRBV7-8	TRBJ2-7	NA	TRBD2	CASRGLTSGTYEQYF	TGTGCCAGCAGGGGATTGACTAGCGGGACGTACGAGCAGTACTTC
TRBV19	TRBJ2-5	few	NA	CASSTPQETQYF	TGTGCCAGTAGTACCCCCCAAGAGACCCAGTACTTC
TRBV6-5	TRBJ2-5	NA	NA	CASSYNAGNQETQYF	TGTGCCAGCAGTTACAATGCAGGGAACCAAGAGACCCAGTACTTC
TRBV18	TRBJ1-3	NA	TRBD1	CASSPADRETTIYF	TGTGCCAGCTCACCAGCGGACAGGGAGACCACCATATATTTT
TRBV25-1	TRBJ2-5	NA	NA	CASSWSAEETQYF	TGTGCCAGCAGTTGGTCCGCTGAAGAGACCCAGTACTTC
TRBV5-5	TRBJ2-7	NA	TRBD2	CASSLVGAGDYEQYF	TGTGCCAGCAGCTTGGTGGGAGCGGGAGACTACGAGCAGTACTTC
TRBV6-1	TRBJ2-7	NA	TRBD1	CASSAPPRQGVGKTYEQYF	TGTGCCAGCAGTGCCCCCCCCAGACAGGGGGTCGGTAAAACCTACGAGCAGTACTTC
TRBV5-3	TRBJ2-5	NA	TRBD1	CARSFRGQGNEVQETQYF	TGTGCCAGAAGCTTTAGGGGACAGGGGAATGAGGTCCAAGAGACCCAGTACTTC
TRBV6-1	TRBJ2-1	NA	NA	CASNQAGYNEQFF	TGTGCCAGCAATCAGGCTGGGTACAATGAGCAGTTCTTC
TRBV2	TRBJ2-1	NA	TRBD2	CASKGTSGGGRQFF	TGTGCCAGCAAAGGGACTAGCGGAGGGGGGAGGCAGTTCTTC
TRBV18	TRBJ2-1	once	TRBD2	CASSPRGAGVDEQFF	TGTGCCAGCTCACCCCGGGGAGCGGGAGTTGATGAGCAGTTCTTC
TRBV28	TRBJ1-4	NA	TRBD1	CASSLHLAGGEDEKLFF	TGTGCCAGCAGTTTACATCTGGCAGGGGGCGAGGATGAAAAACTGTTTTTT
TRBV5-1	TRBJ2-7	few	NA	CASSLGGSAYEQYF	TGCGCCAGCAGCTTGGGCGGGTCCGCCTACGAGCAGTACTTC